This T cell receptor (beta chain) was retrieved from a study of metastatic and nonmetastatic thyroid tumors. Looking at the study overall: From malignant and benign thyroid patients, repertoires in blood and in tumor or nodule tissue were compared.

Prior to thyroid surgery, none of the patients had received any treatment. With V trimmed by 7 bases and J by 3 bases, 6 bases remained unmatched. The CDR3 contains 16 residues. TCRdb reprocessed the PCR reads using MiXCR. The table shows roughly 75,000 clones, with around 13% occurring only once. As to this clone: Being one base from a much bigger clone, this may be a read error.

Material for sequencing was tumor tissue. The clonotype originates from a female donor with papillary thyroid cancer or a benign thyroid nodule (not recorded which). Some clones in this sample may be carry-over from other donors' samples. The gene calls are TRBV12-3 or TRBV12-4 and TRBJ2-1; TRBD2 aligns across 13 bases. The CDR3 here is CASTNGLAGVYNEQFF. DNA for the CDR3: TGTGCCAGCACCAACGGACTAGCGGGAGTCTACAATGAGCAGTTCTTC.